The 9 T cell receptor beta chains reported below all come from one sample, sequenced in a study of radiotherapy plus CTLA-4 blockade in lung cancer. TCRdb's copy holds only in-frame clones and misses some; the assay was immunoSEQ multiplex PCR. Here the sample spans 75,000 to 100,000 clones, 88% being singletons. Source: peripheral blood, taken from a patient treated with radiotherapy plus ipilimumab. The receptors were gathered from a human donor with non-small cell lung cancer that progressed on radiotherapy plus ipilimumab.

The chain couples TRBV6-1 to TRBJ2-5; 9 bases line up with TRBD2. V gave up 3 bases and J gave up 5 bases; unmatched junction bases: 7. The CDR3 extends over 15 amino acids. Germline V CDR1 and CDR2: MNHNS, SASEGT. The chain's CDR3 is CASSEMAGGLETQYF. The CDR3 DNA is TGTGCCAGCAGTGAGATGGCGGGAGGGCTGGAGACCCAGTACTTC.

V is TRBV10-2 and J is TRBJ1-5; D uncertain. Deletions cut 3 bases from V and 4 bases from J, with 10 bases between. CDR3 size: 14 residues. From germline, CDR1 is WSHSY and CDR2 SAAADI. The DNA of the CDR3 is TGCGCCAGCAGTGAAACAGTCCCAAATCAGCCCCAGCATTTT. Protein sequence: CASSETVPNQPQHF.

The genes are TRBV11-3 and TRBJ1-1; D remains unclear. Germline V CDR1 and CDR2: SGHNT, YENEEA. The germline V and J ends were trimmed by 5 bases and 0 bases, with 7 bases remaining between them. The CDR3 is 13 amino acids. This CDR3 reads CASSTLMNTEAFF. The CDR3 DNA reads TGTGCCAGCAGCACCCTTATGAACACTGAAGCTTTCTTT.

The J gene is TRBJ2-5, the V gene TRBV2; TRBD1 or TRBD2 may be the D gene (6 bases each). Per germline, CDR1 SNHLY and CDR2 FYNNEI. Trimming cost V 10 bases and J 5 bases, with 17 bases left between them. The CDR3 has 13 residues. Here the CDR3 reads CATQRGARETQYF. The CDR3 DNA reads TGTGCCACCCAGAGGGGGGCGCGGGAGACCCAGTACTTC.

V gene TRBV13 combines with J gene TRBJ1-1; 8 nucleotides match TRBD1. The CDR3 totals 14 residues. Looked up from germline, CDR1 is PRHDT and CDR2 is FYEKMQ (reference sequence). Germline trimming cut 5 bases from V and 4 bases from J; bases unmatched to any gene: 6. As DNA, the CDR3 is TGTGCCAGCAGCCGATACAGGGGGAGCACTGAAGCTTTCTTT. As protein: CASSRYRGSTEAFF.

The chain is built from TRBV18 and TRBJ2-2, with D perhaps TRBD1 (6 bases). V lost 2 bases and J 4 bases, leaving 14 bases between the germline ends. Germline CDR1 is KGHSH and CDR2 is LQKENI. The CDR3 contains 16 residues. CDR3 DNA sequence: TGTGCCAGCTCACCAGACGCCAGGGGCGGCACCGGGGAGCTGTTTTTT. This encodes CASSPDARGGTGELFF.

This sequence joins TRBV5-1 and TRBJ2-5; 9 bases are shared with TRBD1. This CDR3 spans 17 amino acids. V lost 0 bases to trimming and J lost 0 bases; unmatched junction nucleotides: 6. Germline CDR1 SGHRS, CDR2 YFSETQ. CDR3 protein: CASSLGRGTGYQETQYF. In DNA, the CDR3 is TGCGCCAGCAGCTTGGGACGGGGGACAGGGTACCAAGAGACCCAGTACTTC.

V is TRBV6-1 and J is TRBJ2-7; 7 bases are shared with TRBD1. The germline V gene has CDR1 MNHNS and CDR2 SASEGT. The CDR3 totals 14 residues. Trimming removed 5 bases from V and 3 bases from J; junction bases left unmatched: 7. CDR3 nucleotides: TGTGCCAGCAGTACTACAGGGGCTCACTACGAGCAGTACTTC. Translation gives CASSTTGAHYEQYF.

The chain employs TRBV21-1 and TRBJ2-3; TRBD2 is the table's D call and was not checked against the DNA. TRBV21-1 is classified as a pseudogene. The CDR3 has 22 residues. CDR3 region: CASSKALWETSGRDGGTDTQYF. CDR3 in DNA: TGTGCCAGCAGCAAAGCGCTTTGGGAGACTAGCGGGAGAGATGGCGGCACAGATACGCAGTATTTT.